A selection of T cell receptor beta chains follows, all from one sample in a study of beta chain features in type 1 diabetes. Clones were sequenced by immunoSEQ multiplex PCR, and TCRdb holds only the in-frame ones, with some missing. The sample lists some 410,000 clones; approximately 10% were seen once. Sequencing was done on a sample of naive CD4+ T cells from blood. These TCRs come from a woman younger than 30 in good health. Both conserved end residues are part of each CDR3. D genes are given only for firm matches. Clone size is shown for a subset of rows, as once, few, many or a class of expanded clone.

v_gene,abundance,j_gene,d_gene,CDR3nt,CDR3aa
TRBV9,few,TRBJ1-3,TRBD1,TGTGCCAGCAGTCACTCGGGGGACAGACTCTCCCAAACTGGAAACACCATATATTTT,CASSHSGDRLSQTGNTIYF
TRBV19,few,TRBJ2-1,-,TGTGCCAGTAGTATAACTTGGCAGGGAAACAATGAGCAGTTCTTC,CASSITWQGNNEQFF
TRBV30,-,TRBJ1-2,TRBD1,TGTGCCTGGAGGCTCGACAGGGTATCCTCTAGTGGCTACACCTTC,CAWRLDRVSSSGYTF
TRBV15,-,TRBJ2-1,-,TGTGCCACCAGCAGAGTGCCAGGGGGGCACAATGAGCAGTTCTTC,CATSRVPGGHNEQFF
TRBV5-4,-,TRBJ1-1,-,TGTGCCAGCAGCGTTTACAGGGCCGGATTGAACACTGAAGCTTTCTTT,CASSVYRAGLNTEAFF
TRBV7-2,few,TRBJ2-1,-,TGTGCCAGCAGCTTACGGAGGGGGTACAATGAGCAGTTCTTC,CASSLRRGYNEQFF
TRBV18,-,TRBJ2-1,-,TGTGCCAGCTCACTCCTTTTGAACAATGAGCAGTTCTTC,CASSLLLNNEQFF
TRBV30,few,TRBJ1-5,-,TGTGCCTGGAGTGGAGGGGGAAATCAGCCCCAGCATTTT,CAWSGGGNQPQHF
TRBV14,few,TRBJ2-1,TRBD2,TGTGCCAGCAGCCGAGGACTAGGCCTAGGGGACAATGAGCAGTTCTTC,CASSRGLGLGDNEQFF
TRBV7-9,few,TRBJ2-1,TRBD2,TGTGCCAATGTAGCGGGAGCTGAGCAGTTCTTC,CANVAGAEQFF
TRBV25-1,-,TRBJ1-1,-,TGTGCCAGCAGTGTAACAGGGTCGAACACTGAAGCTTTCTTT,CASSVTGSNTEAFF
TRBV29-1,-,TRBJ1-4,-,TGCAGCGTTGCGTGGGGTGGCAATGAAAAACTGTTTTTT,CSVAWGGNEKLFF
TRBV18,-,TRBJ2-7,TRBD1,TGTGCCAGCTCACCAACGGGACAGATCTACGAGCAGTACTTC,CASSPTGQIYEQYF
TRBV9,-,TRBJ2-3,TRBD2,TGTGCCAGCAGGCGAGGACTAGCGGGAGAGTTAGATACGCAGTATTTT,CASRRGLAGELDTQYF
TRBV2,few,TRBJ1-5,-,TGTGCCAGCAGTGGAGAGGGGGAAGGGCAGCCCCAGCATTTT,CASSGEGEGQPQHF
TRBV7-8,-,TRBJ2-3,-,TGTGCCAGCAGCCTCAGGGGTACATTAGATACGCAGTATTTT,CASSLRGTLDTQYF
TRBV5-1,-,TRBJ2-5,-,TGCGCCAGCAGCTCCAGGACCGACCAAGAGACCCAGTACTTC,CASSSRTDQETQYF
TRBV7-3,-,TRBJ2-1,TRBD2,TGTGCCAGCAGCGGAACTAGCGGGAGTACCTACAATGAGCAGTTCTTC,CASSGTSGSTYNEQFF